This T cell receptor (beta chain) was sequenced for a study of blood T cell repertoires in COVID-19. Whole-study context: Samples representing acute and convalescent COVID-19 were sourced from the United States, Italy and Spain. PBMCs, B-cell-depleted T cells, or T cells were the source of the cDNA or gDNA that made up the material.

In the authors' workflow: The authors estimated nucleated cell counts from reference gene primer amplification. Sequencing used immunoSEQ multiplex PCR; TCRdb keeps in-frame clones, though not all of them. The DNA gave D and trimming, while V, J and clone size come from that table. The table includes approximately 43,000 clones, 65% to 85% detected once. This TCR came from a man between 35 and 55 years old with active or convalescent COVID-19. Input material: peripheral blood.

CDR3 in amino acids: CASSSRDSAYGYTF. CDR3 bases: TGTGCCAGCTCCAGCCGGGACTCGGCCTATGGCTACACCTTC. The rearrangement links TRBV5-4 to TRBJ1-2; weak D call: TRBD1 (5 bases). The V and J ends lost 7 bases and 4 bases respectively, with 17 bases between them. This CDR3 is built from 14 residues. Germline V gene data show CDR1 as SGHNT and CDR2 as YYREEE (reference sequence).